The sample holds many counts of the clone carrying this TCR beta chain. These data are taken from a study of T-cell reconstitution after alpha-beta-depleted transplantation in children. Per the germline V gene, CDR1 is DFQATT and CDR2 is SNEGSKA (reference sequence). V was cut by 1 base and J by 3 bases, with 7 bases left in between. CDR3 length: 13 residues. This sample's TCRbeta library carried unique molecular identifier barcodes. TCRdb used MiXCR to reprocess the PCR reads, holding one entry per CDR3 protein. The sample includes approximately 250,000 distinct CDR3 sequences, around 8.9% seen only once; the top ten take approximately 4.7%.

This material consisted of PBMCs from the stem cell graft donor, taken from the stem cell graft. The rearrangement links TRBV20-1 to TRBJ2-1; D gene uncertain. The TCR sequence derives from a human donor who donated a stem cell graft to a child with SCID. The CDR3 DNA sequence: TGCAGTGCTAGAGGGAGCGTCTACAATGAGCAGTTCTTC. Translated: CSARGSVYNEQFF.